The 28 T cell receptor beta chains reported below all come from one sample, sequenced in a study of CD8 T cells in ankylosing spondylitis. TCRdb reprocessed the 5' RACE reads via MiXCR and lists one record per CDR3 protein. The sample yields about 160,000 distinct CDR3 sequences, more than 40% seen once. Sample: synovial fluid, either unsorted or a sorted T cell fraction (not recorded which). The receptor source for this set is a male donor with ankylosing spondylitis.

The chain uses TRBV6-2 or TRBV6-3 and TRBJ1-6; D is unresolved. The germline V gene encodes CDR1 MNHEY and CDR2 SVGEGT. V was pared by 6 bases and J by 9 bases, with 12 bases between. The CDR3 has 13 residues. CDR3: CASRPHEASPLHF. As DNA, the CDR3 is TGTGCCAGCAGACCCCACGAGGCTTCACCCCTCCACTTT.

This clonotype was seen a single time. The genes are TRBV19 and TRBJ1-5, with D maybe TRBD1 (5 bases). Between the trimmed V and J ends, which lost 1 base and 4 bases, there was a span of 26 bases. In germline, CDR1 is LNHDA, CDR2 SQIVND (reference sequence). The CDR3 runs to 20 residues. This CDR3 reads CASSIVGAARTWYLNQPQHF. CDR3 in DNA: TGTGCCAGTAGTATAGTCGGCGCGGCACGGACATGGTACTTGAATCAGCCCCAGCATTTT.

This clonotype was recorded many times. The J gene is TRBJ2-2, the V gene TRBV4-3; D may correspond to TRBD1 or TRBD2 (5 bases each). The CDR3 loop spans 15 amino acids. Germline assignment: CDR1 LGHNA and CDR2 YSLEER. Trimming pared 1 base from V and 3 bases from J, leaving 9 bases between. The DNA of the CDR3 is TGCGCCAGCAGCCAAGCGGGACGGTACACCGGGGAGCTGTTTTTT. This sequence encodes CASSQAGRYTGELFF.

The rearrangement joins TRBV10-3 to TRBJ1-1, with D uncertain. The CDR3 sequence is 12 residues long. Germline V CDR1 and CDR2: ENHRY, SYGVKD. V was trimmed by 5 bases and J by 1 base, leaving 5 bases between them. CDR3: CAISRANTEAFF. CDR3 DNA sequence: TGTGCCATCAGTCGAGCGAACACTGAAGCTTTCTTT.

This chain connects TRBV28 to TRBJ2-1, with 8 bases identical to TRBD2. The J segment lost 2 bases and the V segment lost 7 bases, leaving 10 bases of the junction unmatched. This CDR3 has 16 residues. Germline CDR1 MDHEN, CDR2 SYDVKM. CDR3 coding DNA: TGTGCCAGCACCACTAGCGGTCGGAGGCCCTACAATGAGCAGTTCTTC. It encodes CASTTSGRRPYNEQFF. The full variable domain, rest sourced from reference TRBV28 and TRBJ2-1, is DVKVTQSSRYLVKRTGEKVFLECVQDMDHENMFWYRQDPGLGLRLIYFSYDVKMKEKGDIPEGYSVSREKKERFSLILESASTNQTSMYLCASTTSGRRPYNEQFFGPGTRLTVL.

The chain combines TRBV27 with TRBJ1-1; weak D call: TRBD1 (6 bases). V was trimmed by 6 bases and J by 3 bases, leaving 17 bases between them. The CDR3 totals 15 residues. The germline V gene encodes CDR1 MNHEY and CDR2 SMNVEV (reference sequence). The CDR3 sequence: CASSTIKDSYTEAFF. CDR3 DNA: TGTGCCAGCAGCACTATAAAGGACAGTTACACTGAAGCTTTCTTT.

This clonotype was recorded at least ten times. CDR3 nucleotide sequence: TGTGCCACCAGCAGAGATCGCGGAGGGGAGCAGTACTTC. Translation: CATSRDRGGEQYF. The chain uses TRBV15 and TRBJ2-7; tentatively, D is TRBD2 (6 bases). Trimming stripped 0 bases from V and 7 bases from J, with 10 bases between. Looked up from germline, CDR1 is LNHNV and CDR2 is YYDKDF (reference sequence). The CDR3 covers 13 residues.

CDR3 DNA: TGTGCCAGCAGCTTAGGCGGGGCCGTTGACTACGAGCAGTACTTC. The encoded protein is CASSLGGAVDYEQYF. The chain combines TRBV11-2 with TRBJ2-7, with D perhaps TRBD2 (6 bases). The germline V and J ends were trimmed by 1 base and 3 bases, with 13 bases remaining between them. Germline CDR1 reads SGHAT; CDR2 reads FQNNGV. This CDR3 has 15 residues.

The CDR3 loop reads CASRFGAQGAFF. The CDR3 DNA sequence: TGTGCCAGCAGATTCGGGGCCCAGGGAGCTTTCTTT. The chain carries TRBV6-2 or TRBV6-3 and TRBJ1-1, with a possible D match to TRBD1 (5 bases). CDR1 is MNHEY and CDR2 is SVGEGT in the germline V gene. The CDR3 contains 12 residues. Trimming shortened V by 6 bases and J by 10 bases, and 15 bases separated the two germline ends.

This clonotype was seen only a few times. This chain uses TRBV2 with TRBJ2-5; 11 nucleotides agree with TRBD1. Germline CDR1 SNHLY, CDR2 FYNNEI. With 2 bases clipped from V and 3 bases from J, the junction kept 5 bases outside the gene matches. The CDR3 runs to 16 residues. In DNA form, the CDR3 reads TGTGCCAGCAGTGAATGGGGACAGGGGGGGAAAGAGACCCAGTACTTC. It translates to CASSEWGQGGKETQYF.

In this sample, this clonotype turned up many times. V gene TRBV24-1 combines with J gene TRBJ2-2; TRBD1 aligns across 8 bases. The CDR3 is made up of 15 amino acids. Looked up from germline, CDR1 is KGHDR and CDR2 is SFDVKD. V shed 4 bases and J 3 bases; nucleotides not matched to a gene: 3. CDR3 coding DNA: TGTGCCACCAGTGACCCGGACAGGGACACCGGGGAGCTGTTTTTT. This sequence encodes CATSDPDRDTGELFF.

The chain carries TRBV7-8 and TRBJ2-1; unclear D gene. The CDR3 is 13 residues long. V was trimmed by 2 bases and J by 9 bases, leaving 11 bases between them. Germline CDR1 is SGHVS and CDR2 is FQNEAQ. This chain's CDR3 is CASSLTGPGEQFF. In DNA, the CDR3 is TGTGCCAGCAGCTTAACCGGACCTGGTGAGCAGTTCTTC.

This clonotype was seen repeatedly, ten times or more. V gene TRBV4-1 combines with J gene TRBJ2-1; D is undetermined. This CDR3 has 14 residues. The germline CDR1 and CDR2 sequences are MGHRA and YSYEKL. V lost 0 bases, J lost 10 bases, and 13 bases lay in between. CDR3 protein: CASSQERVNNEQFF. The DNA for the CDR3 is TGCGCCAGCAGCCAAGAACGCGTGAATAACGAGCAGTTCTTC.

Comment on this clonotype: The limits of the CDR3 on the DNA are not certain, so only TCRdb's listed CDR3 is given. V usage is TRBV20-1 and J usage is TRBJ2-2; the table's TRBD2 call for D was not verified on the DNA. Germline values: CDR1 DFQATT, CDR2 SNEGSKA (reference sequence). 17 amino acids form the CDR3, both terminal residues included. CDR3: CSARDGLAGGTPGSCFF.

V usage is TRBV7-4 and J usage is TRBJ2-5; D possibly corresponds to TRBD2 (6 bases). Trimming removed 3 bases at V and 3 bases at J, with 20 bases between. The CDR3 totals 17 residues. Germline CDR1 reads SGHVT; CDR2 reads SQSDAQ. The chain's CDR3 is CASSLFYVRASEETQYF. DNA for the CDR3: TGTGCCAGCAGCTTGTTCTACGTGAGGGCTAGCGAAGAGACCCAGTACTTC.

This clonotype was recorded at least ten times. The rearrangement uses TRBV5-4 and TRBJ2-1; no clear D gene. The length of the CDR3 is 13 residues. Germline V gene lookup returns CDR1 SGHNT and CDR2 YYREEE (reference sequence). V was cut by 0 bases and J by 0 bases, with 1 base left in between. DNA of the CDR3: TGTGCCAGCAGCTTGGACTCCTACAATGAGCAGTTCTTC. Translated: CASSLDSYNEQFF.

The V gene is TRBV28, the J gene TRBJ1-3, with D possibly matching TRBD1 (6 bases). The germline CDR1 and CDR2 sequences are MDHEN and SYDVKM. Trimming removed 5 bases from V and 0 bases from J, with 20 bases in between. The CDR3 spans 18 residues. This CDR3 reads CASSTWGLQAISGNTIYF. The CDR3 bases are TGTGCCAGCAGTACATGGGGGCTCCAGGCAATCTCTGGAAACACCATATATTTT.

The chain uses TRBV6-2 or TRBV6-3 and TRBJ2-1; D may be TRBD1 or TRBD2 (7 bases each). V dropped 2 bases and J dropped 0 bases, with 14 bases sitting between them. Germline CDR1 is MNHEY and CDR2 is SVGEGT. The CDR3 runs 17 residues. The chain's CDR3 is CASSYQGEGSSYNEQFF. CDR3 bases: TGTGCCAGCAGTTACCAGGGGGAGGGGAGCTCCTACAATGAGCAGTTCTTC.

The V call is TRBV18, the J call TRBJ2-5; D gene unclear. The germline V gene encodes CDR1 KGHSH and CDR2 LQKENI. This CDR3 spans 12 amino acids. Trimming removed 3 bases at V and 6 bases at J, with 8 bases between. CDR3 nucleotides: TGTGCCAGCTCACCGCTTTGGAAGACCCAGTACTTC. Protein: CASSPLWKTQYF.

In DNA, the CDR3 is TGCAGTGCTAGAGCGGCCGCTAGCGGGAGAAGGTATATAGGCTACGAGCAGTACTTC. This gives the protein CSARAAASGRRYIGYEQYF. The chain is built from TRBV20-1 and TRBJ2-7; 10 bases align to TRBD2. CDR1 is DFQATT and CDR2 is SNEGSKA in the germline V gene (reference sequence). J gave up 3 bases and V 1 base, and 18 bases lay outside the gene matches. This CDR3 has 19 residues.

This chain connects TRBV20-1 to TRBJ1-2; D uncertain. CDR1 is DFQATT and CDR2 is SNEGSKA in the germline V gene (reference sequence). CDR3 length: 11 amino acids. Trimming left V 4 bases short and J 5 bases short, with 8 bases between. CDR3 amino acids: CSANPWYGYTF. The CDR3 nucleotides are TGCAGTGCTAACCCCTGGTATGGCTACACCTTC.

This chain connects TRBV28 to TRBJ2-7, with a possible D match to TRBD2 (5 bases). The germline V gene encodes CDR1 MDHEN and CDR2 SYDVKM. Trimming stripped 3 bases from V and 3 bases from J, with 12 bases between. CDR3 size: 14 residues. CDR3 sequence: CASSFPSPYYEQYF. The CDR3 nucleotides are TGTGCCAGCAGTTTCCCTAGCCCCTACTACGAGCAGTACTTC.

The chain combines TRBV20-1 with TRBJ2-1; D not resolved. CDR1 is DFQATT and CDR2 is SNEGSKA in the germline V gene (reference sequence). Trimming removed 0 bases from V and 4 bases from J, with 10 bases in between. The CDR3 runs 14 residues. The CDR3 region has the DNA TGCAGTGCTAGAGATTGGGTAGATTACAATGAGCAGTTCTTC. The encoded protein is CSARDWVDYNEQFF.

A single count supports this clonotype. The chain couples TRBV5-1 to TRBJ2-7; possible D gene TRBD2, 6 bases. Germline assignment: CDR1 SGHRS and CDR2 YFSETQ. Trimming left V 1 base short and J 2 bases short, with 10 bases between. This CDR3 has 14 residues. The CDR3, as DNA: TGCGCCAGCAGCTTGATGGGGGGTACCTACGAGCAGTACTTC. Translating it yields CASSLMGGTYEQYF.

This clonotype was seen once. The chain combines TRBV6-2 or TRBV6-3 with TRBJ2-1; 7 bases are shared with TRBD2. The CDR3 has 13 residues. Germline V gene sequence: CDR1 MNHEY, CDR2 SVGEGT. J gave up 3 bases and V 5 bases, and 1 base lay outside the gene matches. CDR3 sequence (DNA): TGTGCCAGCAGTGGGAGGGACTACAATGAGCAGTTCTTC. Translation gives CASSGRDYNEQFF.

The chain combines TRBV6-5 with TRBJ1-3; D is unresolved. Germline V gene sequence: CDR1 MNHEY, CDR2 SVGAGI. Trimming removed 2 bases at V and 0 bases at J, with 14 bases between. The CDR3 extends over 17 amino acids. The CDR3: CASSYGGGPYSGNTIYF. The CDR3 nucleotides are TGTGCCAGCAGTTACGGAGGCGGCCCATACTCTGGAAACACCATATATTTT.

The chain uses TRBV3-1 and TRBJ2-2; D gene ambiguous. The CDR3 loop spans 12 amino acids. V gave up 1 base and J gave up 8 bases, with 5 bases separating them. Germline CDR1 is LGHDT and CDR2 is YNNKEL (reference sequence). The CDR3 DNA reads TGTGCCAGCAGCCAAGTCGTAGGGGAGCTGTTTTTT. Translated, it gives CASSQVVGELFF.

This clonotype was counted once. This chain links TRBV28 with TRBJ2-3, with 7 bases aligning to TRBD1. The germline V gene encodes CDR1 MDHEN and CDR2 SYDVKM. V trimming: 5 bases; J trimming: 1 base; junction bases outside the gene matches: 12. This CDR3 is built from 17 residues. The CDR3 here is CASSPLGAGTGTDTQYF. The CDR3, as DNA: TGTGCCAGCAGTCCCCTCGGGGCAGGGACAGGCACAGATACGCAGTATTTT. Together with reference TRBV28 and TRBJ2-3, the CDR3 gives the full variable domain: DVKVTQSSRYLVKRTGEKVFLECVQDMDHENMFWYRQDPGLGLRLIYFSYDVKMKEKGDIPEGYSVSREKKERFSLILESASTNQTSMYLCASSPLGAGTGTDTQYFGPGTRLTVL.